A single sample gave rise to the 15 T cell receptor beta chains below, sequenced in a study of T cell responses to AZD1222 COVID-19 vaccine. Generated by immunoSEQ multiplex PCR, the TCRdb table keeps only in-frame clones and is missing some. This sample yields around 180,000 clones, of which about nine tenths are seen a single time; roughly 6% belongs to the top ten. Material: peripheral blood, obtained on day 0 of AZD1222 vaccination. The receptors here all came from an adult in good health.

The J gene is TRBJ2-6, the V gene TRBV18; 9 bases match TRBD1. Trimming removed 4 bases from V and 0 bases from J; junction bases left unmatched: 7. The CDR3 has 18 amino acids. CDR1 and CDR2 (germline): KGHSH, LQKENI. For the CDR3, the DNA is TGTGCCAGCTCACTCAGGACAGGGGCCTTCTCTGGGGCCAACGTCCTGACTTTC. Residues: CASSLRTGAFSGANVLTF. Variable domain in full (rest from reference TRBV18 and TRBJ2-6): NAGVMQNPRHLVRRRGQEARLRCSPMKGHSHVYWYRQLPEEGLKFMVYLQKENIIDESGMPKERFSAEFPKEGPSILRIQQVVRGDSAAYFCASSLRTGAFSGANVLTFGAGSRLTVL.

V is TRBV2 and J is TRBJ1-5, with 7 bases that match TRBD1. CDR3 length: 13 residues. Trimming cost V 6 bases and J 8 bases; bases outside gene matches: 7. Germline CDR1 and CDR2: SNHLY and FYNNEI. CDR3 DNA: TGTGCCAGCAGGGGGCAGGGGGGAGAGCCCCAGCATTTT. Amino acid sequence: CASRGQGGEPQHF.

The chain recombines TRBV7-2 with TRBJ2-1; TRBD2 agrees at 9 bases. Germline loops: CDR1 SGHTA, CDR2 FQGNSA. V was pared by 5 bases and J by 3 bases, with 5 bases of the junction left unmatched. CDR3 size: 15 residues. The CDR3 is CASSTLAGFYNEQFF. The CDR3 bases are TGTGCCAGCAGCACCCTAGCGGGATTCTACAATGAGCAGTTCTTC.

V is TRBV4-3 and J is TRBJ1-4, with 7 bases that match TRBD1. The J segment lost 3 bases and the V segment lost 4 bases, leaving 5 bases of the junction unmatched. The CDR3 length is 15 residues. Germline CDR1 LGHNA, CDR2 YSLEER. The CDR3 DNA sequence: TGCGCCAGCAGCCTGGGGACAGTCGCTAATGAAAAACTGTTTTTT. Protein product: CASSLGTVANEKLFF.

The chain is built from TRBV27 and TRBJ1-5, with TRBD1 matching 7 bases. Germline V gene sequence: CDR1 MNHEY, CDR2 SMNVEV (reference sequence). The V segment lost 5 bases and the J segment 0 bases; nucleotides outside the gene matches: 10. This CDR3 is built from 17 residues. CDR3 in amino acids: CASSAQGTALSNQPQHF. The DNA of the CDR3 is TGTGCCAGCAGTGCGCAAGGGACAGCCCTTAGCAATCAGCCCCAGCATTTT.

This chain joins TRBV30 and TRBJ1-3; D unresolved. The CDR3 extends over 12 amino acids. Germline assignment: CDR1 GTSNPN and CDR2 SVGIG (reference sequence). The V gene lost 3 bases and the J gene lost 4 bases, with 7 bases spanning the gap. This CDR3 reads CAWSAQGNTIYF. For the CDR3, the DNA is TGTGCCTGGAGCGCCCAAGGAAACACCATATATTTT. Full variable domain (rest looked up from reference TRBV30 and TRBJ1-3): SQTIHQWPATLVQPVGSPLSLECTVEGTSNPNLYWYRQAAGRGLQLLFYSVGIGQISSEVPQNLSASRPQDRQFILSSKKLLLSDSGFYLCAWSAQGNTIYFGEGSWLTVV.

The chain joins TRBV5-4 to TRBJ2-2, with D maybe TRBD2 (5 bases). The V gene's germline CDR1 is SGHNT and CDR2 YYREEE (reference sequence). With 7 bases removed from V and 0 bases from J, the gap between germline ends came to 10 bases. CDR3 length: 14 amino acids. The CDR3 DNA reads as TGTGCCAGCTCCGGGGAGACGAACACCGGGGAGCTGTTTTTT. This gives the protein CASSGETNTGELFF. Based on the CDR3 plus reference TRBV5-4 and TRBJ2-2, the full variable domain is ETGVTQSPTHLIKTRGQQVTLRCSSQSGHNTVSWYQQALGQGPQFIFQYYREEENGRGNFPPRFSGLQFPNYSSELNVNALELDDSALYLCASSGETNTGELFFGEGSRLTVL.

The chain is built from TRBV27 and TRBJ1-5, with 8 bases matching TRBD1. V dropped 2 bases and J dropped 0; count of bases not matched to a gene: 15. Germline CDR1 is MNHEY and CDR2 is SMNVEV (reference sequence). The CDR3 sequence is 20 residues long. The chain's CDR3 is CASSLEGPGGLLYSNQPQHF. DNA of the CDR3: TGTGCCAGCAGTTTAGAGGGGCCAGGGGGCCTTCTTTATAGCAATCAGCCCCAGCATTTT.

The chain recombines TRBV30 with TRBJ1-5, with a possible D match to TRBD1 (6 bases). Germline lookup yields CDR1 GTSNPN and CDR2 SVGIG (reference sequence). The CDR3 consists of 14 residues. Trimming stripped 1 base from V and 2 bases from J, with 9 bases between. The CDR3 nucleotides read TGTGCCTGGAGTGAGGGGGAGGGCAATCAGCCCCAGCATTTT. Translating it yields CAWSEGEGNQPQHF.

The CDR3 nucleotides read TGCGCCAGCAGCCAAGTGCCCCCTCTCACTCAGGGTCAGTTAAATGAAAAACTGTTTTTT. It translates to CASSQVPPLTQGQLNEKLFF. V and J are TRBV4-1 and TRBJ1-4, with a possible D match to TRBD1 (5 bases). Trimming removed 1 base at V and 5 bases at J, with 26 bases between. CDR1 is MGHRA and CDR2 is YSYEKL in the germline V gene. The CDR3 has 20 residues.

The CDR3 protein is CAVSVQPQHF. DNA for the CDR3: TGTGCCGTGAGCGTGCAGCCCCAGCATTTT. The chain couples TRBV6-5 to TRBJ1-5; D not certain. Germline V gene sequence: CDR1 MNHEY, CDR2 SVGAGI. The CDR3 length is 10 residues. V lost 11 bases and J lost 7, with 9 bases in between.

The V gene is TRBV9, the J gene TRBJ2-1; 10 bases fit TRBD1. The germline gives CDR1 SGDLS, CDR2 YYNGEE. J lost 9 bases, V lost 5 bases, and 17 bases had no gene match. This CDR3 contains 17 residues. CDR3 protein: CASSLTSGTGVNLEQFF. The CDR3 bases are TGTGCCAGCAGTCTTACATCCGGGACAGGGGTGAACCTTGAGCAGTTCTTC.

The genes are TRBV2 and TRBJ1-3; 9 nucleotides line up with TRBD1. CDR3 size: 16 residues. The ends lost 0 bases at V and 5 bases at J; junction bases unmatched: 5. The germline V gene has CDR1 SNHLY and CDR2 FYNNEI. The CDR3 protein is CASSEAAGTGRNTIYF. The DNA of the CDR3 is TGTGCCAGCAGTGAAGCCGCCGGGACAGGGCGAAACACCATATATTTT.

The chain links TRBV6-2 or TRBV6-3 to TRBJ2-4; tentative D call: TRBD1 (6 bases). Deletions cut 5 bases from V and 1 base from J, with 12 bases between. There are 15 residues in the CDR3. Per germline, CDR1 MNHEY and CDR2 SVGEGT. In DNA, the CDR3 is TGTGCCAGCAGTATGACAGGCTGGGCCAAAAACATTCAGTACTTC. This encodes CASSMTGWAKNIQYF.

The sample holds a few counts of this clone. This rearrangement joins TRBV28 to TRBJ1-3, with D perhaps matching TRBD1 (6 bases). The CDR3 runs 19 residues. CDR1 is MDHEN, CDR2 SYDVKM, per germline. Trimming removed 6 bases from V and 0 bases from J, with 24 bases in between. CDR3: CASSPNRVLGASSGNTIYF. In DNA, the CDR3 is TGTGCCAGCAGCCCAAACAGGGTATTAGGAGCAAGCTCTGGAAACACCATATATTTT.